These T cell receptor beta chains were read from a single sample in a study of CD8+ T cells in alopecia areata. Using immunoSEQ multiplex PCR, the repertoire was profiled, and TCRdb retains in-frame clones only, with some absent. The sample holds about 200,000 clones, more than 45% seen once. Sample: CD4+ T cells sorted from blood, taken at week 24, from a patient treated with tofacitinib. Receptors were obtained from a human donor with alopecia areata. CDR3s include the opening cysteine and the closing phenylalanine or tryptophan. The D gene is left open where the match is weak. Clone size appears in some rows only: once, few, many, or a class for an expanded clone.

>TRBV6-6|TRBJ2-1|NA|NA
CASSYQQSYNEQFF
TGTGCCAGCAGTTACCAACAATCCTACAATGAGCAGTTCTTC
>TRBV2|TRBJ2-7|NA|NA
CASSATSGIYEQYF
TGTGCCAGCAGTGCGACCTCAGGGATCTACGAGCAGTACTTC
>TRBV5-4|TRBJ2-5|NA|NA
CASSPELRETQYF
TGTGCCAGCAGCCCGGAATTACGGGAGACCCAGTACTTC
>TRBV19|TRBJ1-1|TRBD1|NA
CASRTGSYTEAFF
TGTGCCAGTCGGACAGGGTCATACACTGAAGCTTTCTTT
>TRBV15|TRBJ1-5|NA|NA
CATSGGRVEQPQHF
TGTGCCACCAGCGGAGGACGGGTTGAACAGCCCCAGCATTTT
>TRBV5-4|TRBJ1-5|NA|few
CASSPLQNLARNQPQHF
TGTGCCAGCAGCCCCCTACAAAATTTAGCGAGGAATCAGCCCCAGCATTTT
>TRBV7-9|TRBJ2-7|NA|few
CASSLGYREDEQYF
TGTGCCAGCAGCTTAGGGTACAGGGAAGACGAGCAGTACTTC
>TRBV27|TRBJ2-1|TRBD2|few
CASSLSPRLAGEQFF
TGTGCCAGCAGTTTATCCCCCAGACTAGCGGGAGAGCAGTTCTTC
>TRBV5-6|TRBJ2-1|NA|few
CASSLEQEQFF
TGTGCCAGCAGCTTAGAGCAGGAGCAGTTCTTC
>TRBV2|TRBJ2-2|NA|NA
CASSEMGHSNTGELFF
TGTGCCAGCAGTGAAATGGGGCATTCCAACACCGGGGAGCTGTTTTTT
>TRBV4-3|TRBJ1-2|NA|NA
CASSQSGAPRYGYTF
TGCGCCAGCAGCCAATCAGGGGCCCCGAGGTATGGCTACACCTTC
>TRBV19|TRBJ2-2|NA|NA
CASSRGPNTGELFF
TGTGCCAGTAGTAGAGGACCGAACACCGGGGAGCTGTTTTTT
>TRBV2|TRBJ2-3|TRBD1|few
CASKTGGRSTDTQYF
TGTGCCAGCAAAACAGGGGGTCGGAGCACAGATACGCAGTATTTT
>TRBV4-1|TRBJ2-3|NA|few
CASSQSDRGLDTQYF
TGCGCCAGCAGCCAATCCGATCGGGGACTAGATACGCAGTATTTT
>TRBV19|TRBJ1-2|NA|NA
CASIVGWGYTF
TGTGCCAGTATCGTGGGCTGGGGCTACACCTTC
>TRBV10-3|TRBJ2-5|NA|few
CAIRFGGQETQYF
TGTGCCATCAGATTCGGGGGACAAGAGACCCAGTACTTC
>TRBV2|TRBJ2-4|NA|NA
CASHGDLENIQYF
TGTGCCAGCCATGGGGACTTGGAAAACATTCAGTACTTC
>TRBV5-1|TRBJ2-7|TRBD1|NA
CASSFRDSGYEQYF
TGCGCCAGCAGCTTCCGGGACAGCGGCTACGAGCAGTACTTC
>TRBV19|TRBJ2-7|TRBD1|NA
CASSIQQGPYEQYF
TGTGCCAGTAGTATTCAACAGGGGCCCTACGAGCAGTACTTC
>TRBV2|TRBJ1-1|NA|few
CASSPGYGTEAFF
TGTGCCAGCAGCCCGGGGTACGGCACTGAAGCTTTCTTT
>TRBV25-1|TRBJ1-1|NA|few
CASRGTLDTEAFF
TGTGCCAGCAGAGGGACGTTAGACACTGAAGCTTTCTTT
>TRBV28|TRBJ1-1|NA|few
CASSLVKTEAFF
TGTGCCAGCAGTTTAGTTAAGACTGAAGCTTTCTTT
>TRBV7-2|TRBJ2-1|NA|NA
CASSFRSYNEQFF
TGTGCCAGCAGCTTTAGAAGTTACAATGAGCAGTTCTTC
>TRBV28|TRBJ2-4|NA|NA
CASRDGKNIQYF
TGTGCCAGCCGGGACGGGAAAAACATTCAGTACTTC
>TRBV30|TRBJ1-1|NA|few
CAWSGDARAFAFF
TGTGCCTGGAGTGGAGACGCAAGGGCGTTCGCTTTCTTT
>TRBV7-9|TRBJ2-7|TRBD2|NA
CASSSTSGSSYEQYF
TGTGCCAGCAGCTCGACTAGCGGGTCCTCCTACGAGCAGTACTTC
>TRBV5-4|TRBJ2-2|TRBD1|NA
CASSFRGPTGELFF
TGTGCCAGCAGCTTCAGGGGGCCAACCGGGGAGCTGTTTTTT
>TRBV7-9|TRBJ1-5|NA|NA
CASSQGGSNQPQHF
TGTGCCAGCAGCCAAGGGGGGAGCAATCAGCCCCAGCATTTT
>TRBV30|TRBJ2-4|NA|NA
CAWSEAKNIQYF
TGTGCCTGGTCAGAAGCCAAAAACATTCAGTACTTC
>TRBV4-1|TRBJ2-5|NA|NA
CASSQPSRTGSETQYF
TGCGCCAGCAGCCAACCATCTCGCACAGGCTCGGAGACCCAGTACTTC
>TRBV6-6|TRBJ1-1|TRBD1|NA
CASSRDRGLDTEAFF
TGTGCCAGCAGTCGGGACAGGGGGCTGGACACTGAAGCTTTCTTT
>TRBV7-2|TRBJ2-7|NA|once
CASSLNPPRGGQYF
TGTGCCAGCAGCTTAAATCCCCCGAGGGGGGGGCAGTACTTC
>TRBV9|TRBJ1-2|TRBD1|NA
CASSTGGDYGYTF
TGTGCCAGCAGCACAGGGGGCGACTATGGCTACACCTTC
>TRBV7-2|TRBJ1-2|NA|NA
CASSPRGRPLLSYTF
TGTGCCAGCAGCCCGAGGGGACGGCCTCTACTGAGCTACACCTTC
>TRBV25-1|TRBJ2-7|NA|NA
CASSEYFSYEQYF
TGTGCCAGCAGTGAATATTTCTCCTACGAGCAGTACTTC
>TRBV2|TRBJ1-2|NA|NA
CASTAEYGYTF
TGTGCCAGCACTGCCGAGTATGGCTACACCTTC
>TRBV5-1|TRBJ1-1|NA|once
CASSLPGTQRQF
TGCGCCAGCAGCTTGCCCGGGACCCAAAGGCAATTT
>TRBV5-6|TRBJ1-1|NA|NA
CASSLRNTEAFF
TGTGCCAGCAGCTTGAGAAACACTGAAGCTTTCTTT
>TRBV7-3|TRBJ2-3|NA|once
CASSLDQGTQYF
TGTGCCAGCAGTCTAGACCAGGGTACGCAGTATTTT
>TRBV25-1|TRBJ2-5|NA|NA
CASSEGPSPRETQYF
TGTGCCAGCAGTGAAGGACCCTCACCTCGGGAGACCCAGTACTTC
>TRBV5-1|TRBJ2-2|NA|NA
CASSGGGGAPGELFF
TGCGCCAGCAGCGGAGGAGGAGGGGCCCCCGGGGAGCTGTTTTTT
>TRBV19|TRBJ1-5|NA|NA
CASNNQPQHF
TGTGCCAGTAACAACCAGCCCCAGCATTTT
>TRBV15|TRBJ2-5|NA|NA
CATSPRGRQETQYF
TGTGCCACCAGCCCGAGAGGGCGACAAGAGACCCAGTACTTC
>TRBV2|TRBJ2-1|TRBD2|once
CASRRTSSPWDEQFF
TGTGCCAGCAGGAGGACTAGCTCCCCTTGGGATGAGCAGTTCTTC
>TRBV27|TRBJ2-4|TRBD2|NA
CASSSYRTSGRGNIQYF
TGTGCCAGCAGTTCCTACAGGACTAGCGGGAGAGGAAACATTCAGTACTTC
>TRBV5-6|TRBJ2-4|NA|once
CASSLARVAKNIQYF
TGTGCCAGCAGCTTGGCTAGGGTAGCCAAAAACATTCAGTACTTC
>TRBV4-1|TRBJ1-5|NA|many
CASRQKDSGASNQPQHF
TGCGCCAGCAGACAAAAAGACAGTGGAGCTAGCAATCAGCCCCAGCATTTT